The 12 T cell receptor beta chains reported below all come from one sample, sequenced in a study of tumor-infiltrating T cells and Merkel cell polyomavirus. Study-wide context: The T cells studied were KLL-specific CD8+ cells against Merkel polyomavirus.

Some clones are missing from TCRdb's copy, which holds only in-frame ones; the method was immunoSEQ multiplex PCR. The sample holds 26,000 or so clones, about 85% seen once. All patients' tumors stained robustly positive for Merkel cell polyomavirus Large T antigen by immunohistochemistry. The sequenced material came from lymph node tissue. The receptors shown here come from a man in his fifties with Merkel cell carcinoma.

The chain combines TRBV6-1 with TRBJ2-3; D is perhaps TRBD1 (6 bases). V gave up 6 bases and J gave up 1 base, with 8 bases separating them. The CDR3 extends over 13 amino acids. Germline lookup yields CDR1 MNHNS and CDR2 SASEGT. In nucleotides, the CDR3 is TGTGCCAGCAGGCGACAGGGCACAGATACGCAGTATTTT. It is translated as CASRRQGTDTQYF.

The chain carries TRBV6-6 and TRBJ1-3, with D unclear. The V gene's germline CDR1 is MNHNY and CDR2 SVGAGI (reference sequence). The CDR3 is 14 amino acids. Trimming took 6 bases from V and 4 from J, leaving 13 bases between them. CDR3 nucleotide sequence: TGTGCCAGCAGCCGGACGGGCGGGGGAAACACCATATATTTT. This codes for CASSRTGGGNTIYF.

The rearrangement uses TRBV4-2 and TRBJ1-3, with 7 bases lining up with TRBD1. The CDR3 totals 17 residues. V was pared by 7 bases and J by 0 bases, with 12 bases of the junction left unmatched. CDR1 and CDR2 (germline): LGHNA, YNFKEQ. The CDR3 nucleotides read TGTGCCAGCAAAAAGGGGACGACAGGGAGCTCTGGAAACACCATATATTTT. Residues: CASKKGTTGSSGNTIYF.

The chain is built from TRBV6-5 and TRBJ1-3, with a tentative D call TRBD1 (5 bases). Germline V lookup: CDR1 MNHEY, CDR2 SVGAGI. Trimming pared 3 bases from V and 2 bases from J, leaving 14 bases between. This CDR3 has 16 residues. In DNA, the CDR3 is TGTGCCAGCAGTTATACGGGACTGGGAACTGGAAACACCATATATTTT. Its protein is CASSYTGLGTGNTIYF.

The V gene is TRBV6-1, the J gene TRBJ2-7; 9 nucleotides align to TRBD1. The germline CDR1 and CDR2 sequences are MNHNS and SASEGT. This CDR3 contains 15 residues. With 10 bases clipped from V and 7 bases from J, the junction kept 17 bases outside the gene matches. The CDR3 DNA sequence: TGTGCCACTGAAACAGGGGGCGCTGGGTCTGGAGAGCAGTACTTC. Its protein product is CATETGGAGSGEQYF.

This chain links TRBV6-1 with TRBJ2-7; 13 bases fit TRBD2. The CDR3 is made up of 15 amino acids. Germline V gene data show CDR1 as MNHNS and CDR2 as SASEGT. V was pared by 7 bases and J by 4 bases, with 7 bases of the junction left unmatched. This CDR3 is CASTVGLAGEYEQYF. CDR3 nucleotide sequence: TGTGCCAGCACCGTAGGACTAGCGGGGGAATACGAGCAGTACTTC.

This CDR3 reads CASSPLTGSGNEQFF. CDR3 nucleotides: TGTGCCAGCTCACCATTAACCGGGAGTGGGAATGAGCAGTTCTTC. The chain recombines TRBV18 with TRBJ2-1; the D gene is possibly TRBD2 (6 bases). The V end lost 2 bases, the J end lost 7 bases, and 15 bases lay between the germline ends. Germline V CDR1 and CDR2: KGHSH, LQKENI. The CDR3 consists of 15 residues.

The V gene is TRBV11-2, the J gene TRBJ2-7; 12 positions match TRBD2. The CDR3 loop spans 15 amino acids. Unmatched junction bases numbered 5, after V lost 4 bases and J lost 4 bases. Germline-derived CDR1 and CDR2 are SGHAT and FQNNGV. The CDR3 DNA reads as TGTGCCAGCAGCTCCTGGACTAGCGGGACTTACGAGCAGTACTTC. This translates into CASSSWTSGTYEQYF.

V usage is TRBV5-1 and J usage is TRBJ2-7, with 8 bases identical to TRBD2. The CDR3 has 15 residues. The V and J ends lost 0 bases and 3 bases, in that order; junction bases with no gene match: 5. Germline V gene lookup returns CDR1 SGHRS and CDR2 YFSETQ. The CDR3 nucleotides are TGCGCCAGCAGCTTGGCGATAGCGGGAAGCTACGAGCAGTACTTC. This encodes CASSLAIAGSYEQYF.

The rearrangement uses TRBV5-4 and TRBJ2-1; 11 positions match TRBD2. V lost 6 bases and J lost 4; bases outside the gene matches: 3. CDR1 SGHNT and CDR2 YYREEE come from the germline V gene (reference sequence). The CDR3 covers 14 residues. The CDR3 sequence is CASTGLAAYNEQFF. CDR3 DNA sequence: TGTGCCAGCACGGGACTAGCGGCTTACAATGAGCAGTTCTTC.

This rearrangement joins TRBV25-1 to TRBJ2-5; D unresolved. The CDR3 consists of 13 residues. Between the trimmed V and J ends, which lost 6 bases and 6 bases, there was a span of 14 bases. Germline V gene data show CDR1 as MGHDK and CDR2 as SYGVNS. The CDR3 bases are TGTGCCAGCAGGAGTGGTTCCGTAAAGACCCAGTACTTC. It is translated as CASRSGSVKTQYF.

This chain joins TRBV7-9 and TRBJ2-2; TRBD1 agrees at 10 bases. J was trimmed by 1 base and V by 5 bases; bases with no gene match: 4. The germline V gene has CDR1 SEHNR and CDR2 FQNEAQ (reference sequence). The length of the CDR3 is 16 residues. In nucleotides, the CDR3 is TGTGCCAGCAGCCCCCGGGACAGGGGGAACACCGGGGAGCTGTTTTTT. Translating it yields CASSPRDRGNTGELFF.